The clone carrying this TCR beta chain was detected ten times or more. V lost 4 bases and J 0 bases, leaving 12 bases between the germline ends. The CDR3 totals 15 residues. Germline V gene sequence: CDR1 SGHRS, CDR2 YFSETQ. This entry is derived from a study of T-cell reconstitution after alpha-beta-depleted transplantation in children. Unique molecular identifiers featured in how the TCRbeta library was prepared. TCRdb reprocessed the PCR reads with MiXCR, giving one entry per CDR3 protein. The table shows more than 85,000 distinct CDR3 sequences, with 10% occurring only once. This sequence joins TRBV5-1 and TRBJ2-3; a weak D match, TRBD2 (6 bases). The sequence was obtained from a human donor who donated a stem cell graft to a child with acute lymphoblastic leukemia. Here the sequenced sample was PBMCs from the stem cell graft donor, taken from the stem cell graft. The chain's CDR3 is CASSLGDFSTDTQYF. CDR3 nucleotide sequence: TGCGCCAGCAGCCTAGGGGACTTTAGCACAGATACGCAGTATTTT.